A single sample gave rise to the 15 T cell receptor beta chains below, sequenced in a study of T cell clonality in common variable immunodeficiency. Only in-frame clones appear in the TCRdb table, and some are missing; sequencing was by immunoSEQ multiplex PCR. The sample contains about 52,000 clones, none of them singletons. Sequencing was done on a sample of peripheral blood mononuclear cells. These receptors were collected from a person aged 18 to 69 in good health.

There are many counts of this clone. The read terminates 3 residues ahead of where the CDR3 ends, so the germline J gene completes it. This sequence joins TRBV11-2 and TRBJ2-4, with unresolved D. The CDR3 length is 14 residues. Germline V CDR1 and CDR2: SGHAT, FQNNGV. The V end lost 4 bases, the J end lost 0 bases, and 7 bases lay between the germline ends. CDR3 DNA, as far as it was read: TGTGCCAGCAGCTCCCGGTTAGCCAAAAACATT. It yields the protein CASSSRLAKNI. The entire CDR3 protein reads CASSSRLAKNIQYF.

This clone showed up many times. Incomplete CDR3 DNA: TGTGCCAGCAGCTTCAGGAGCTCTGGAAACACC. Encoded protein: CASSFRSSGNT. From start to end, the CDR3 is CASSFRSSGNTIYF. The chain recombines TRBV5-6 with TRBJ1-3; D call uncertain. The CDR3 is cut off 3 residues early in the read; its end comes from the germline J gene. The CDR3 extends over 14 amino acids. Trimming removed 2 bases from V and 0 bases from J, with 6 bases in between. Germline V CDR1 and CDR2: SGHDT, YYEEEE.

The part of the CDR3 DNA that was read is TGTGCCAGCAGCCTCATGGACAGCTTCAATCAGCCC. Its translation is CASSLMDSFNQP. The full CDR3 is CASSLMDSFNQPQHF. The rearrangement links TRBV2 to TRBJ1-5; maybe TRBD1 (6 bases). The read terminates 3 residues ahead of where the CDR3 ends, so the germline J gene completes it. Trimming left V 6 bases short and J 3 bases short, with 15 bases between. The germline V gene has CDR1 SNHLY and CDR2 FYNNEI. The CDR3 covers 15 residues.

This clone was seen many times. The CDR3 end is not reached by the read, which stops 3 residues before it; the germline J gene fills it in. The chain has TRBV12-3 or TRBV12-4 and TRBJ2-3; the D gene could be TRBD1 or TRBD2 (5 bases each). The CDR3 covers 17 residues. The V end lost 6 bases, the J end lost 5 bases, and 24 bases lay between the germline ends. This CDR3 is CASRPLKGVGGGDTQYF. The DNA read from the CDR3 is TGTGCCAGCAGACCCCTTAAAGGGGTCGGAGGTGGAGATACG.

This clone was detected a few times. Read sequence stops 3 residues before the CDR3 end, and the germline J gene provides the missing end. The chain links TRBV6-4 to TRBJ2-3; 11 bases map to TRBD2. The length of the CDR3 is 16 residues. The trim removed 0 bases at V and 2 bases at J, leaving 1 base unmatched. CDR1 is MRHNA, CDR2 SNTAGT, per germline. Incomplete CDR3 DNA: TGTGCCAGCAGTGACTCTAGCGGGGGGGCCACAGATACG. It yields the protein CASSDSSGGATDT. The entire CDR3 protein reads CASSDSSGGATDTQYF.

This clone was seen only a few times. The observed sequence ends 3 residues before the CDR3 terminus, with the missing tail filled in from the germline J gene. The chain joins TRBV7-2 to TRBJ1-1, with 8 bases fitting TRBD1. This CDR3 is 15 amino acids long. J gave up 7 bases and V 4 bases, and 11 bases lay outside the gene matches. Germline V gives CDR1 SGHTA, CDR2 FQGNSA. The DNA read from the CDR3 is TGTGCCAGCAGCTCTGGACAGGGAATCGGAGGTGAA. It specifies CASSSGQGIGGE. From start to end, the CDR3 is CASSSGQGIGGEAFF. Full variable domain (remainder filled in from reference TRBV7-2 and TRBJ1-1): GAGVSQSPSNKVTEKGKDVELRCDPISGHTALYWYRQSLGQGLEFLIYFQGNSAPDKSGLPSDRFSAERTGGSVSTLTIQRTQQEDSAVYLCASSSGQGIGGEAFFGQGTRLTVV.

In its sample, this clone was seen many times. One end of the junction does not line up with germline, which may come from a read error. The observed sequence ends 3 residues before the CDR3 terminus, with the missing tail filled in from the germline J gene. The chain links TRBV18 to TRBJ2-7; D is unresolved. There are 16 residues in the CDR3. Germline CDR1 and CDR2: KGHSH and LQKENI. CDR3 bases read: TGTGCCAGCTCACTTCTCCCCGGGTTAACGTCCTCCGAG. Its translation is CASSLLPGLTSSE. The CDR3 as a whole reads CASSLLPGLTSSEQYF.

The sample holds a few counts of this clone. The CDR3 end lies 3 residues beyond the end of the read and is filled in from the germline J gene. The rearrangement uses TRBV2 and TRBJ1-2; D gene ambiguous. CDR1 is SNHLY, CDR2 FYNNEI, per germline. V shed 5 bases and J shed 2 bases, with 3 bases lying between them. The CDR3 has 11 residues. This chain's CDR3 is CASSLNYGYTF. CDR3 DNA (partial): TGTGCCAGCAGTCTAAACTATGGC.

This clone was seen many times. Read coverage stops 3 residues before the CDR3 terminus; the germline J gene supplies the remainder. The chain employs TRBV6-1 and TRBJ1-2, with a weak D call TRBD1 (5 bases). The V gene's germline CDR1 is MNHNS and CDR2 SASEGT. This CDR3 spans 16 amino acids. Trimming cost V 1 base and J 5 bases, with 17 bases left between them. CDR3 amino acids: CASSEGPGGTRYGYTF. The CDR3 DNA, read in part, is TGTGCCAGCAGTGAAGGCCCCGGGGGAACGAGGTATGGC.

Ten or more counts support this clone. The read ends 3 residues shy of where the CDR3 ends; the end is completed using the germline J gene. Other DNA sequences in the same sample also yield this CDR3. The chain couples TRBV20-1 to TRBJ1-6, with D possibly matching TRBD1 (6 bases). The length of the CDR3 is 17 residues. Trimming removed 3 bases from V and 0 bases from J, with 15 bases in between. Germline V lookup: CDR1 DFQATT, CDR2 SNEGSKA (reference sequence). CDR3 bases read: TGCAGTGCTAGGAGTACAGGGCATAGCTCCTATAATTCACCC. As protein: CSARSTGHSSYNSP. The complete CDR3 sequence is CSARSTGHSSYNSPLHF.

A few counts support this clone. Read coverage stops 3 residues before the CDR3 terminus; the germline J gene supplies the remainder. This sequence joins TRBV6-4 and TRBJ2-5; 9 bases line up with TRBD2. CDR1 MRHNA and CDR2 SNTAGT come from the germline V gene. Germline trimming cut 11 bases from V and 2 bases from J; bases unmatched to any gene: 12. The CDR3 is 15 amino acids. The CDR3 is CAGPTSGWVQETQYF. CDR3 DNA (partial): TGTGCCGGACCGACTAGCGGATGGGTACAAGAGACC.

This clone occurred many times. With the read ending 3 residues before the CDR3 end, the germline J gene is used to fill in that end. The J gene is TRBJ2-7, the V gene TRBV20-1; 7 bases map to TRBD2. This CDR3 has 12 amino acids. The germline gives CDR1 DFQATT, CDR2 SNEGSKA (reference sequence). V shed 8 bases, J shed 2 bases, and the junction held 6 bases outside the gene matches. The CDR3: CSHRAGAYEQYF. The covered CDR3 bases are TGCAGTCACCGGGCGGGGGCCTACGAG.

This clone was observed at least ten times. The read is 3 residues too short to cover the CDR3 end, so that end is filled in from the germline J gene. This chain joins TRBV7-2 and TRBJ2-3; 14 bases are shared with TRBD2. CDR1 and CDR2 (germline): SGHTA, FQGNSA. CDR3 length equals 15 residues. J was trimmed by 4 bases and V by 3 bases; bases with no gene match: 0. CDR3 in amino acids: CASSLTSGRADTQYF. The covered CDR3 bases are TGTGCCAGCAGCTTGACTAGCGGGAGGGCAGATACG.

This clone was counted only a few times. The CDR3 protein is CASSSRDTYQPQHF. Partial CDR3 DNA: TGTGCCAGCAGCTCTCGGGACACTTATCAGCCC. The V gene is TRBV7-9, the J gene TRBJ1-5; TRBD1 is a possible D gene (6 bases). The CDR3 is cut off 3 residues early in the read; its end comes from the germline J gene. The V end lost 4 bases, the J end lost 5 bases, and 12 bases lay between the germline ends. CDR1 and CDR2 (germline): SEHNR, FQNEAQ (reference sequence). This CDR3 is built from 14 residues.

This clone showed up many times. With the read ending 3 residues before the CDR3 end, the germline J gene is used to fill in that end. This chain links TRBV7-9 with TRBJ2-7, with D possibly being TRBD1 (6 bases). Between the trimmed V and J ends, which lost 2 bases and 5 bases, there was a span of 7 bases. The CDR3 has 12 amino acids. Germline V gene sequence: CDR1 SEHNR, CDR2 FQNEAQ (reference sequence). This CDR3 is CASSLQGHEQYF. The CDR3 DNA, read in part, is TGTGCCAGCAGCTTACAGGGGCACGAG.